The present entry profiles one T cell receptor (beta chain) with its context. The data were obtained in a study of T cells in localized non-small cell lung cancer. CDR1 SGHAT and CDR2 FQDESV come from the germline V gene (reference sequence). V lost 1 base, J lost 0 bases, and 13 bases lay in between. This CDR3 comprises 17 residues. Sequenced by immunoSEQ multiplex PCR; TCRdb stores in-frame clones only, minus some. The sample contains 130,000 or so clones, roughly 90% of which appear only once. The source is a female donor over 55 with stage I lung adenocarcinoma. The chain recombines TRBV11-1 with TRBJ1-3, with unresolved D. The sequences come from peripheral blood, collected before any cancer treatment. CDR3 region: CASSLGRPDISGNTIYF. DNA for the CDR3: TGTGCCAGCAGCTTAGGTCGGCCGGATATCTCTGGAAACACCATATATTTT.